The next 13 T cell receptor beta chains were all read from a single sample in a study of blood T cell repertoires in COVID-19. Using immunoSEQ multiplex PCR, the repertoire was profiled, and TCRdb retains in-frame clones only, with some absent. The table lists about 160,000 clones, approximately 88% of them singletons, with less than 3% in the top ten. Source material: peripheral blood. These receptor sequences come from a man between 60 and 70 years old with acute or convalescent COVID-19.

The chain links TRBV19 to TRBJ2-1, with 12 positions matching TRBD2. The germline CDR1 and CDR2 sequences are LNHDA and SQIVND (reference sequence). This CDR3 is built from 19 residues. V gave up 3 bases and J gave up 0 bases; unmatched junction bases: 9. The CDR3 nucleotides are TGTGCCAGTAGTATGCGACTAGCGGGGGCCATTAGCTCCTACAATGAGCAGTTCTTC. Its protein is CASSMRLAGAISSYNEQFF.

This clone was seen a single time. This chain connects TRBV7-9 to TRBJ2-3; no clear D. Germline V gene sequence: CDR1 SEHNR, CDR2 FQNEAQ (reference sequence). V lost 7 bases and J 2 bases, leaving 7 bases between the germline ends. The CDR3 is made up of 12 amino acids. The CDR3 DNA sequence: TGTGCCAGCACCTTTAACACAGATACGCAGTATTTT. This encodes CASTFNTDTQYF.

The chain is built from TRBV9 and TRBJ1-4, with D possibly TRBD1 on 6 matching bases. Trimming cost V 1 base and J 7 bases, with 14 bases left between them. The CDR3 has 15 amino acids. Germline loops: CDR1 SGDLS, CDR2 YYNGEE. CDR3 DNA sequence: TGTGCCAGCAGCGTACAGGGGTTCTTTGGTGAAAAACTGTTTTTT. It encodes CASSVQGFFGEKLFF.

The chain joins TRBV27 to TRBJ1-4; 7 bases line up with TRBD1. The length of the CDR3 is 16 residues. The V gene's germline CDR1 is MNHEY and CDR2 SMNVEV (reference sequence). V gave up 5 bases and J gave up 8 bases; unmatched junction bases: 14. In DNA, the CDR3 is TGTGCCAGCAGTCCCAGCTTGACAGGGTCGTTGGAAAAACTGTTTTTT. Its translation is CASSPSLTGSLEKLFF.

The J gene is TRBJ2-1, the V gene TRBV7-9, with D possibly being TRBD2 (5 bases). Trimming took 5 bases from V and 0 from J, leaving 20 bases between them. CDR3 length equals 18 residues. The germline V gene encodes CDR1 SEHNR and CDR2 FQNEAQ (reference sequence). CDR3 region: CASSTIGSVRGSYNEQFF. DNA for the CDR3: TGTGCCAGCAGCACAATCGGTTCTGTTCGGGGCTCCTACAATGAGCAGTTCTTC.

This chain connects TRBV18 to TRBJ1-6; no definite D call. Deletions cut 6 bases from V and 8 bases from J, with 17 bases between. There are 15 residues in the CDR3. Germline CDR1 and CDR2: KGHSH and LQKENI. This CDR3 reads CASSFSSIMYSPLHF. CDR3 bases: TGTGCCAGCTCGTTCTCCTCTATTATGTATTCACCCCTCCACTTT.

J is TRBJ2-1 and V is TRBV14, with a tentative D call TRBD2 (6 bases). This CDR3 is 12 amino acids long. Per germline, CDR1 SGHDN and CDR2 FVKESK. The germline V and J ends were trimmed by 1 base and 8 bases, with 6 bases remaining between them. The CDR3 spells CASSQGGDEQFF. DNA of the CDR3: TGTGCCAGCAGCCAAGGGGGGGATGAGCAGTTCTTC. Using reference TRBV14 and TRBJ2-1 for the parts outside the CDR3, the full variable domain is EAGVTQFPSHSVIEKGQTVTLRCDPISGHDNLYWYRRVMGKEIKFLLHFVKESKQDESGMPNNRFLAERTGGTYSTLKVQPAELEDSGVYFCASSQGGDEQFFGPGTRLTVL.

The chain is built from TRBV3-1 (or the pseudogene TRBV3-2) and TRBJ2-7; 11 positions match TRBD2. V was clipped by 1 base and J by 6 bases; unmatched bases: 5. Germline CDR1 LGHDT, CDR2 YNNKEL (reference sequence). The CDR3 is 15 amino acids. CDR3 nucleotide sequence: TGTGCCAGCAGCCAAGTAACTAGCGGGAGCATCGAGCAGTACTTC. It yields the protein CASSQVTSGSIEQYF.

CDR3 bases: TGTGCCAGCAGCCAAGATGACGGGACAGGGGGCACCATATATTTT. It encodes CASSQDDGTGGTIYF. J is TRBJ1-3 and V is TRBV4-2, with 11 bases lining up with TRBD1. The CDR3 sequence is 15 residues long. Germline V lookup: CDR1 LGHNA, CDR2 YNFKEQ. The V and J ends lost 0 bases and 9 bases, in that order; junction bases with no gene match: 4.

This clone showed up just a few times. The V and J genes are TRBV7-9 and TRBJ2-7; D is undetermined. The CDR3 extends over 14 amino acids. The germline V gene has CDR1 SEHNR and CDR2 FQNEAQ (reference sequence). V shed 5 bases and J shed 3 bases, with 14 bases lying between them. The CDR3: CASSIAQRSYEQYF. The CDR3 DNA sequence: TGTGCCAGCAGCATCGCGCAGCGTAGCTACGAGCAGTACTTC.

This chain connects TRBV24-1 to TRBJ1-5; 8 nucleotides line up with TRBD1. J was trimmed by 6 bases and V by 4 bases; bases with no gene match: 10. CDR3 length equals 16 residues. CDR1 and CDR2 from the germline V gene are KGHDR and SFDVKD. Here the CDR3 DNA reads TGTGCCACCAGTGACCGCCGGGCAGGGGGCTTTCAGCCCCAGCATTTT. Translation: CATSDRRAGGFQPQHF.

This chain links TRBV7-2 with TRBJ1-1, with TRBD1 identical over 8 bases. The trim removed 1 base at V and 3 bases at J, leaving 7 bases unmatched. Germline loops: CDR1 SGHTA, CDR2 FQGNSA. The length of the CDR3 is 16 residues. The CDR3 reads CASSLGPGQVYTEAFF. The CDR3 nucleotides are TGTGCCAGCAGCTTAGGACCGGGACAGGTCTACACTGAAGCTTTCTTT. The entire variable domain, with the rest obtained from reference TRBV7-2 and TRBJ1-1, is as follows: GAGVSQSPSNKVTEKGKDVELRCDPISGHTALYWYRQSLGQGLEFLIYFQGNSAPDKSGLPSDRFSAERTGGSVSTLTIQRTQQEDSAVYLCASSLGPGQVYTEAFFGQGTRLTVV.

The rearrangement links TRBV9 to TRBJ1-1; the D is unclear. Per the germline V gene, CDR1 is SGDLS and CDR2 is YYNGEE. V was pared by 1 base and J by 1 base, with 5 bases between. The CDR3 runs to 13 residues. The CDR3 DNA sequence: TGTGCCAGCAGCGTATCCGGGAACACTGAAGCTTTCTTT. Protein product: CASSVSGNTEAFF.